Given below is one T cell receptor beta chain in context. Its target is unknown. The CDR3 has 13 amino acids. Germline assignment: CDR1 GTSNPN and CDR2 SVGIG (reference sequence). The germline V and J ends were trimmed by 4 bases and 4 bases, with 11 bases remaining between them. The data originate from a study of tumor-infiltrating lymphocytes in localized non-small cell lung cancer. Study-wide background: Several tumor histologies, both smoking statuses, and some post-neoadjuvant chemotherapy samples were included. Tumor tissue and non-adjacent uninvolved lung came from each patient. General study results and limits: TCRbeta sequencing showed higher T cell infiltration in tumors than uninvolved lung.

Method: immunoSEQ multiplex PCR; TCRdb's copy keeps in-frame clones and lacks some. The sample has roughly 13,000 clones, approximately 70% seen once. The gene calls are TRBV30 and TRBJ1-5; no clear D gene. This receptor was identified in a human donor with non-small cell lung cancer. Sequenced input: lung tumor tissue. CDR3 DNA: TGTGCCTGGACTCTGGGCCCTAATCAGCCCCAGCATTTT. Protein: CAWTLGPNQPQHF.